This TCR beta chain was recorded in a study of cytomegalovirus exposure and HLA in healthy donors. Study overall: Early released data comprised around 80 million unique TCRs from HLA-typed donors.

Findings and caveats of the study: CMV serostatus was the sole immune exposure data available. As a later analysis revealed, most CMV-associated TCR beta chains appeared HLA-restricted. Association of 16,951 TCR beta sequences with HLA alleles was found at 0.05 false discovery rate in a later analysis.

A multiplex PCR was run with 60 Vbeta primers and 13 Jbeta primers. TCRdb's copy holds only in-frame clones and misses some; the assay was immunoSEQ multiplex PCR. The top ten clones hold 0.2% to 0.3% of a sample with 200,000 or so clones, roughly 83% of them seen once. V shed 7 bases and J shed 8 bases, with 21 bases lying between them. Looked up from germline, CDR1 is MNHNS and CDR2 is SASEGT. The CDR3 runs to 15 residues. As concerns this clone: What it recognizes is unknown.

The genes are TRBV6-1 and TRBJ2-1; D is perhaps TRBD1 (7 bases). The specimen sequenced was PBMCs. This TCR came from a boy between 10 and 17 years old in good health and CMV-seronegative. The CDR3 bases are TGTGCCAGCAAGGGGGCGGGACCCCCCGTCGATGAGCAGTTCTTC. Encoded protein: CASKGAGPPVDEQFF.